The clone carrying this T cell receptor beta chain was seen only once. What it binds is not known. The protocol was immunoSEQ multiplex PCR, while the TCRdb copy is restricted to in-frame clones and leaves out a portion. Among around 94,000 clones listed, roughly 90% were seen once. The data stem from a study of T cells in localized non-small cell lung cancer. The CDR3 is made up of 14 amino acids. The V and J ends lost 5 bases and 5 bases respectively, with 15 bases between them. CDR1 MNHEY and CDR2 SVGAGI come from the germline V gene. General study points: Uninvolved adjacent lung, not tumor, had the highest T cell clonality.

The material sequenced was peripheral blood, taken before any cancer treatment. The TCR originated in a man aged 40 to 69 with stage I squamous cell lung carcinoma. V usage is TRBV6-5 and J usage is TRBJ1-1; D is undetermined. The CDR3 sequence is CASSPRTSGTEAFF. CDR3 nucleotide sequence: TGTGCCAGCAGTCCCCGGACCAGCGGGACTGAAGCTTTCTTT.